This TCR beta chain was observed in a study of T cells in localized non-small cell lung cancer (dated by TCRdb to the early 2020s). Background on the whole study: The study analyzed T cell repertoires of about 230 early-stage NSCLC patients, comparing tumors and uninvolved tumor-adjacent lungs. The cohort consisted of roughly 240 treatment-naive NSCLC patients whose localized lung tumors had been resected. The mean age of the NSCLC patients was roughly 70 years, with 130 or so men and 95 to 110 women. Results the study describes overall, beyond this receptor: Of the top 100 tumor clones, a median of about 53 were detected in paired uninvolved adjacent lung; around 30 were also among that lung's top 100. Because multi-region tumor sequencing was not done, intratumor heterogeneity could not be ruled out. Longer overall survival was associated with higher blood T cell density, whereas shorter survival was associated with higher adjacent-lung clonality. The highest T cell clonality was observed in uninvolved tumor-adjacent lung, where clonality exceeded that of tumor, suggesting that antigenic responses were more focused in uninvolved tumor-adjacent lung. Because the study design was exploratory, TCR variables were selected using unadjusted p-values without false-discovery rate correction.

CDR1 GTSNPN and CDR2 SVGIG are derived from the germline V gene (reference sequence). The CDR3, cysteine through phenylalanine, is 13 amino acids long. The retained sequence is limited to the CDR3, 39 bases, with the frame set at the first base. The V end loses 5 bases and the J end loses 0 bases, and a stretch of 11 bases separates them. At diagnosis, tumor, uninvolved tumor-adjacent lung and peripheral blood were collected and then preserved as a mix of FFPE and fresh-frozen material. For TCR repertoire profiling, the blood samples were analyzed as peripheral blood mononuclear cells. TCR beta CDR3 regions were sequenced from DNA using the immunoSEQ Assay. In the source study's methods: To compute T cell density, TCR beta template counts were normalized to usable DNA, which was estimated by amplifying housekeeping genes. Richness was estimated using the preseqR package, with extrapolation to 400,000 templates for PBMC samples and to 120,000 templates for tissue samples. Clonality was calculated as one minus Pielou's evenness. To identify tissue-enriched TCRs, differential abundance testing was run on productive amino-acid clonotypes with a minimum total count of 5 and an alpha of 0.1. The Jaccard Index and the Morisita Overlap Index were used to quantify repertoire overlap between compartments. GLIPH clustered TCR beta CDR3s with public tetramer-defined viral CDR3s; viral motifs required at least three viral sequences plus V-gene enrichment. TCRdb limited this immuneACCESS table to in-frame rearrangements with V and J called. A share of clones is missing; checked studies link under half to unresolved V genes, and the rest is unexplained. The DNA was the basis for D and trimming; V, J and clone size are from that table. In this sample the table shows 23,000 or so clones, approximately 84% of which occur a single time. The top ten hold roughly 29% of the sample.

A remark on this clone: The antigen it recognizes is unknown. Base qualities are not at hand, and no much larger clone is one base apart.

Rearrangement joined TRBV30 to TRBJ2-7; a weak D assignment points to TRBD2 (5 bases agree). The sequencing used peripheral blood, collected before any cancer treatment. This sequence was found in a male donor aged 60 or over with stage I squamous cell lung carcinoma. The CDR3 region reads CAWRRAVSYEQYF. The DNA is TGTGCCTGGCGGCGAGCGGTCTCCTACGAGCAGTACTTC.